The clone carrying this TCR beta chain was picked up a small number of times. Sequencing was performed with immunoSEQ multiplex PCR; in TCRdb, only in-frame clones are kept and a portion is missing. This table holds hundreds of thousands of clones, around 78% found once. The sample is drawn from a study of shared T cell receptors in the human thymus. Germline assignment: CDR1 LGHNA and CDR2 YSLEER. The trim removed 1 base at V and 7 bases at J, leaving 18 bases unmatched. The CDR3 is made up of 21 amino acids. The same data also went into a second study, on human thymus T cells. That study adds: Thymic resections from corrective heart surgery supplied the tissue. Related studies noted strongly shared thymic repertoires across unrelated people.

The chain carries TRBV4-3 and TRBJ2-2, with 13 bases lining up with TRBD2. The sequenced material came from thymocytes. The sequence derives from a boy in the first two years of life with a congenital heart defect. The CDR3 is CASSQGHVQGGLAGYDGELFF. In DNA, the CDR3 is TGCGCCAGCAGCCAAGGGCACGTACAGGGGGGACTAGCGGGATACGACGGGGAGCTGTTTTTT.